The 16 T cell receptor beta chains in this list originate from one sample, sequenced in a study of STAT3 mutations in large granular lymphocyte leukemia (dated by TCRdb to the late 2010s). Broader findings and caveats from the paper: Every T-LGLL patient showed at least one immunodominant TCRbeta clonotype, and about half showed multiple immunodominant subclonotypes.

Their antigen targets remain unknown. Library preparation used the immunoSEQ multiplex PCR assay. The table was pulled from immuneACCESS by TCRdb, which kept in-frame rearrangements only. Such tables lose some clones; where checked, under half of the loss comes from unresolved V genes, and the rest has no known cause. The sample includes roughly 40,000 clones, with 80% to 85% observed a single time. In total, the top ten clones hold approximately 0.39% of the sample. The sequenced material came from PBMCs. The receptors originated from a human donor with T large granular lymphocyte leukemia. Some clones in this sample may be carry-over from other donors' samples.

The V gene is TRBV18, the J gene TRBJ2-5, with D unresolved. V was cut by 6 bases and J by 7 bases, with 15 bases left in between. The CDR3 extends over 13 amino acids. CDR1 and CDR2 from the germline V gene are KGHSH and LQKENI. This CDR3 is CASSTAPTGTQYF. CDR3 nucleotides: TGTGCCAGCTCGACGGCCCCGACTGGGACCCAGTACTTC. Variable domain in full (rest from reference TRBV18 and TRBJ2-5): NAGVMQNPRHLVRRRGQEARLRCSPMKGHSHVYWYRQLPEEGLKFMVYLQKENIIDESGMPKERFSAEFPKEGPSILRIQQVVRGDSAAYFCASSTAPTGTQYFGPGTRLLVL.

The CDR3 reads CASSPPFGQSSYNEQFF. The CDR3 DNA follows: TGTGCCAGCTCACCACCCTTTGGACAGAGCTCCTACAATGAGCAGTTCTTC. This chain uses TRBV18 with TRBJ2-1; maybe TRBD1 (6 bases). CDR1 is KGHSH and CDR2 is LQKENI in the germline V gene. This CDR3 contains 17 residues. Trimming shortened V by 0 bases and J by 0 bases, and 12 bases separated the two germline ends.

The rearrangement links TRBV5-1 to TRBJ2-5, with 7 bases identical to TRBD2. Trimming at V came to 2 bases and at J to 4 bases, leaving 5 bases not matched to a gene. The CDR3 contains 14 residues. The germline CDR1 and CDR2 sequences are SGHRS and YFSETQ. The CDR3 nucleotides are TGCGCCAGCAGCTTTCGGGCTAGCGGAGAGACCCAGTACTTC. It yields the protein CASSFRASGETQYF.

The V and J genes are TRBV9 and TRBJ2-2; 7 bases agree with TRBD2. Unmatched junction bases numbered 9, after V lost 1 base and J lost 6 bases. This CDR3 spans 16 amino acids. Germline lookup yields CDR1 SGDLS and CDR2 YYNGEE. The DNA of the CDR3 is TGTGCCAGCAGCGTAACTCTCGGGGGGACCTCCGGGGAGCTGTTTTTT. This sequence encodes CASSVTLGGTSGELFF.

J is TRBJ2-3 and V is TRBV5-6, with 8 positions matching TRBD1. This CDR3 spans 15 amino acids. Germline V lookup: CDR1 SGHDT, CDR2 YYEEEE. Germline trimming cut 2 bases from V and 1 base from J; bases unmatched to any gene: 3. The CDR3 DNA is TGTGCCAGCAGCTTCCAGGACAGGGGCACAGATACGCAGTATTTT. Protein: CASSFQDRGTDTQYF.

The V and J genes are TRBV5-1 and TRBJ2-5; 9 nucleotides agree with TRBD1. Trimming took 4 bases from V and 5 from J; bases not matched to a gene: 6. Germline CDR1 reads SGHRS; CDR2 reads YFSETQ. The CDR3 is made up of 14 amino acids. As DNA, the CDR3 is TGCGCCAGCAGCCCCGGACAGGGGTTGGAGACCCAGTACTTC. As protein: CASSPGQGLETQYF. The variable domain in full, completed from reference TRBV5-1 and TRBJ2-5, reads KAGVTQTPRYLIKTRGQQVTLSCSPISGHRSVSWYQQTPGQGLQFLFEYFSETQRNKGNFPGRFSGRQFSNSRSEMNVSTLELGDSALYLCASSPGQGLETQYFGPGTRLLVL.

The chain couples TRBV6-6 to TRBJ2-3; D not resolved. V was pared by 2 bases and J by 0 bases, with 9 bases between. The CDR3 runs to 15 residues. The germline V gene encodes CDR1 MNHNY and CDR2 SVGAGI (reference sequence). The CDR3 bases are TGTGCCAGCAGTTACCCCGACGGAAGCACAGATACGCAGTATTTT. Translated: CASSYPDGSTDTQYF.

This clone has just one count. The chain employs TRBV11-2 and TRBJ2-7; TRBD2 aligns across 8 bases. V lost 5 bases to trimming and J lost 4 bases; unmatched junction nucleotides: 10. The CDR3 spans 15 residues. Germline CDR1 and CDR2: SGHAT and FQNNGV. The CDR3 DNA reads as TGTGCCAGCAGCATTAGCGGGGTGGGTTTTTACGAGCAGTACTTC. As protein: CASSISGVGFYEQYF.

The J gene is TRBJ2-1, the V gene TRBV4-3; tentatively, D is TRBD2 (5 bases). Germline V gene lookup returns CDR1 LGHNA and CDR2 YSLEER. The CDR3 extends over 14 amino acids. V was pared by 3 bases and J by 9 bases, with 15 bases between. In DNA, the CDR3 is TGCGCCAGCAGCCACAGTTGGACTTTGAGTGAGCAGTTCTTC. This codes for CASSHSWTLSEQFF.

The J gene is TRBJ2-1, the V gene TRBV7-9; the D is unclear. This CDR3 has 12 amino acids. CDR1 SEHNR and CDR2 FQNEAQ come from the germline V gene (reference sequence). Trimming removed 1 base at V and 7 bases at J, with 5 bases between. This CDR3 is CASSLVGNEQFF. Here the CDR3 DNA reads TGTGCCAGCAGCTTAGTAGGAAATGAGCAGTTCTTC. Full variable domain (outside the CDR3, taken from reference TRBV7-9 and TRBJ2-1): DTGVSQNPRHKITKRGQNVTFRCDPISEHNRLYWYRQTLGQGPEFLTYFQNEAQLEKSRLLSDRFSAERPKGSFSTLEIQRTEQGDSAMYLCASSLVGNEQFFGPGTRLTVL.

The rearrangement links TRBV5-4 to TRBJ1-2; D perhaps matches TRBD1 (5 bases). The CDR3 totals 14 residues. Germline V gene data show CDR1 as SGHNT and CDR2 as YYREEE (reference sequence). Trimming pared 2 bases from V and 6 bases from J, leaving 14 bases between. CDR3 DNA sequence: TGTGCCAGCAGCTTTTCCGGGACGCCCGATGGCTACACCTTC. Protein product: CASSFSGTPDGYTF.

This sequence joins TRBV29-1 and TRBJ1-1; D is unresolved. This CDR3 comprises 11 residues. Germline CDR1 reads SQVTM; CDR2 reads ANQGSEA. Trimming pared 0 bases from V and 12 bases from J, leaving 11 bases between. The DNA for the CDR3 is TGCAGCGTTGAAGACAGTAGGCGGCCTTTCTTT. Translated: CSVEDSRRPFF.

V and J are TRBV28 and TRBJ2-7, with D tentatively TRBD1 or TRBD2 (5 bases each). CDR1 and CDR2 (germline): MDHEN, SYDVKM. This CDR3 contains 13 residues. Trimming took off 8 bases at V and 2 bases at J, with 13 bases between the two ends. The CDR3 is CASRDGAAYEQYF. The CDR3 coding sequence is TGTGCCAGCCGGGACGGAGCAGCCTACGAGCAGTACTTC. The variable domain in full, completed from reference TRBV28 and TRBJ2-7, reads DVKVTQSSRYLVKRTGEKVFLECVQDMDHENMFWYRQDPGLGLRLIYFSYDVKMKEKGDIPEGYSVSREKKERFSLILESASTNQTSMYLCASRDGAAYEQYFGPGTRLTVT.

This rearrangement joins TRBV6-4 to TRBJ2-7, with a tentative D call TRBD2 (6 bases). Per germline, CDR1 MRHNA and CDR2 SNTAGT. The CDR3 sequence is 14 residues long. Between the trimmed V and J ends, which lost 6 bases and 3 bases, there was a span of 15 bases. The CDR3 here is CASSPGLTFYEQYV. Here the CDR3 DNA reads TGTGCCAGCAGCCCGGGACTTACGTTCTACGAGCAGTACGTC.

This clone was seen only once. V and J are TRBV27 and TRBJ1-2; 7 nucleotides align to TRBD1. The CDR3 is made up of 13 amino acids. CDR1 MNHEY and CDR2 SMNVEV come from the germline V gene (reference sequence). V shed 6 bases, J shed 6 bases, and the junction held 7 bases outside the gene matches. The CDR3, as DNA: TGTGCCAGCAGAGGGTCCAGGGGGAATGGCTACACCTTC. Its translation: CASRGSRGNGYTF.

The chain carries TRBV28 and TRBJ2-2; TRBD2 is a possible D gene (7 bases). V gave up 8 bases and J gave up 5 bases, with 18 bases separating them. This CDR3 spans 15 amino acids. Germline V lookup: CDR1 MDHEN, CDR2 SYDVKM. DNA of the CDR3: TGTGCCAGCTGCCTTGGGGGAGGGGGTACCGGGGAGCTGTTTTTT. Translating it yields CASCLGGGGTGELFF.